These 25 T cell receptor beta chains were all obtained from the same sample, sequenced in a study of cytomegalovirus exposure and HLA in healthy donors. Primers included in the PCR were 60 Vbeta and 13 Jbeta primers. Profiling relied on immunoSEQ multiplex PCR, and the TCRdb table lists in-frame clones only, not all of them. The sample includes roughly 74,000 clones. Sequencing was carried out using PBMCs. These receptors all come from a female donor in good health and CMV-seropositive.

This sequence joins TRBV2 and TRBJ2-1; 8 positions match TRBD2. With V trimmed by 7 bases and J by 4 bases, 9 bases remained unmatched. Germline V lookup: CDR1 SNHLY, CDR2 FYNNEI. The CDR3 has 15 amino acids. CDR3 in amino acids: CASNAGTSNYNEQFF. The DNA of the CDR3 is TGTGCCAGCAATGCCGGGACTAGTAATTACAATGAGCAGTTCTTC.

The genes are TRBV7-2 and TRBJ2-3; 9 nucleotides match TRBD2. Germline assignment: CDR1 SGHTA and CDR2 FQGNSA. V lost 8 bases to trimming and J lost 0 bases; unmatched junction nucleotides: 9. The CDR3 totals 16 residues. Here the CDR3 reads CASGIRLAASTDTQYF. CDR3 nucleotides: TGTGCCAGCGGAATTCGACTAGCGGCTAGCACAGATACGCAGTATTTT.

This chain uses TRBV13 with TRBJ2-3; 7 bases fit TRBD2. V was clipped by 5 bases and J by 2 bases; unmatched bases: 19. Germline values: CDR1 PRHDT, CDR2 FYEKMQ (reference sequence). This CDR3 comprises 19 residues. The CDR3: CASSPPAGEPYFPTDTQYF. CDR3 nucleotide sequence: TGTGCCAGCAGCCCCCCCGCGGGGGAACCCTATTTTCCCACAGATACGCAGTATTTT.

The V and J genes are TRBV7-6 and TRBJ2-5; D is possibly TRBD2 (5 bases). Trimming pared 2 bases from V and 5 bases from J, leaving 9 bases between. CDR3 length: 13 residues. CDR1 and CDR2 (germline): SGHVS, FNYEAQ. The CDR3 region has the DNA TGTGCCAGCAGCTTACCGGGAATGGAGACCCAGTACTTC. Amino acids: CASSLPGMETQYF.

The V and J genes are TRBV4-3 and TRBJ2-6; 8 bases are a match to TRBD1. Trimming removed 4 bases from V and 4 bases from J; junction bases left unmatched: 9. Per the germline V gene, CDR1 is LGHNA and CDR2 is YSLEER. The length of the CDR3 is 17 residues. CDR3 DNA: TGCGCCAGCAGCCGCGACAGGGGCAGAGGAGGGGCCAACGTCCTGACTTTC. Protein sequence: CASSRDRGRGGANVLTF.

CDR3 in amino acids: CASSQDGQGKNIQYF. CDR3 nucleotides: TGCGCCAGCAGCCAAGATGGGCAGGGGAAAAACATTCAGTACTTC. The rearrangement joins TRBV4-3 to TRBJ2-4, with D possibly TRBD1 on 6 matching bases. V dropped 0 bases and J dropped 4 bases, with 10 bases sitting between them. The CDR3 covers 15 residues. In germline, CDR1 is LGHNA, CDR2 YSLEER.

This rearrangement joins TRBV27 to TRBJ2-1, with D perhaps matching TRBD2 (5 bases). Germline CDR1 is MNHEY and CDR2 is SMNVEV (reference sequence). Trimming shortened V by 2 bases and J by 6 bases, and 17 bases separated the two germline ends. This CDR3 contains 16 residues. CDR3: CASSLTPAAGLNEQFF. The CDR3 DNA follows: TGTGCCAGCAGTTTAACCCCGGCGGCGGGTCTCAATGAGCAGTTCTTC.

The chain joins TRBV19 to TRBJ2-1; 11 nucleotides line up with TRBD2. The CDR3 contains 16 residues. The J segment lost 7 bases and the V segment lost 3 bases, leaving 8 bases of the junction unmatched. Germline CDR1 reads LNHDA; CDR2 reads SQIVND (reference sequence). The CDR3 spells CASSILAGGLKNEQFF. For the CDR3, the DNA is TGTGCCAGTAGTATCCTAGCGGGAGGTTTGAAGAATGAGCAGTTCTTC.

This rearrangement joins TRBV7-2 to TRBJ2-1, with 10 bases matching TRBD2. Germline loops: CDR1 SGHTA, CDR2 FQGNSA. This CDR3 has 13 amino acids. J gave up 3 bases and V 9 bases, and 2 bases lay outside the gene matches. CDR3 amino acids: CASSSGSYNEQFF. The CDR3 DNA reads TGTGCCAGTTCTAGCGGGAGCTACAATGAGCAGTTCTTC.

The CDR3 reads CASSRTDSGANVLTF. CDR3 DNA sequence: TGTGCCAGCAGTAGGACAGACTCTGGGGCCAACGTCCTGACTTTC. The chain employs TRBV28 and TRBJ2-6, with D possibly being TRBD1 (6 bases). Between the trimmed V and J ends, which lost 5 bases and 0 bases, there was a span of 8 bases. The CDR3 covers 15 residues. Germline assignment: CDR1 MDHEN and CDR2 SYDVKM.

Concerning this clone itself: The junction and the germline gene differ at one end; a read error may be behind it. The rearrangement uses TRBV7-7 and TRBJ2-7; 9 nucleotides line up with TRBD2. Germline V lookup: CDR1 SSHAT, CDR2 FNYEAQ (reference sequence). The CDR3 sequence is 14 residues long. CDR3 amino acids: CASSLDGTSTEQYF. The CDR3 DNA follows: TGTGCTAGCAGCTTAGATGGGACTAGCACCGAGCAGTACTTC.

The chain employs TRBV6-4 and TRBJ2-1; TRBD1 might be the D (5 bases). V was clipped by 2 bases and J by 0 bases, with 11 bases between them. Looked up from germline, CDR1 is MRHNA and CDR2 is SNTAGT. The CDR3 loop spans 16 amino acids. CDR3 sequence (DNA): TGTGCCAGCAGTGACGGACAACTGAGCTCCTACAATGAGCAGTTCTTC. Residues: CASSDGQLSSYNEQFF.

The rearrangement links TRBV5-1 to TRBJ2-1; no clear D gene. Trimming cost V 0 bases and J 0 bases, with 7 bases left between them. Germline V CDR1 and CDR2: SGHRS, YFSETQ. This CDR3 is built from 15 residues. The CDR3 here is CASSLDLLSYNEQFF. For the CDR3, the DNA is TGCGCCAGCAGCTTGGACTTACTCTCCTACAATGAGCAGTTCTTC.

The gene calls are TRBV5-1 and TRBJ1-2; D unresolved. The CDR3 runs 14 residues. V dropped 0 bases and J dropped 0 bases, with 6 bases sitting between them. Germline-derived CDR1 and CDR2 are SGHRS and YFSETQ. CDR3 protein: CASSLVASNYGYTF. CDR3 sequence (DNA): TGCGCCAGCAGCTTGGTGGCATCTAACTATGGCTACACCTTC.

Notes on this clone: Distinct nucleotide sequences in the sample also encode this CDR3. The CDR3 coding sequence is TGTGCCAGCAGCTTAACAGGGGGAAACACTGAAGCTTTCTTT. Amino acids: CASSLTGGNTEAFF. The chain joins TRBV7-9 to TRBJ1-1; 8 nucleotides align to TRBD1. CDR1 is SEHNR, CDR2 FQNEAQ, per germline (reference sequence). V was clipped by 2 bases and J by 2 bases; unmatched bases: 1. The CDR3 consists of 14 residues.

The V gene is TRBV6-5, the J gene TRBJ1-1; D might be TRBD1 (6 bases). The V gene's germline CDR1 is MNHEY and CDR2 SVGAGI. Trimming removed 4 bases from V and 11 bases from J, with 20 bases in between. The CDR3 has 14 residues. The CDR3 loop is CASSSGVLQGEAFF. For the CDR3, the DNA is TGTGCCAGCAGTTCTGGAGTATTACAGGGTGAGGCTTTCTTT.

The chain couples TRBV7-2 to TRBJ1-4; D is unresolved. Trimming removed 1 base at V and 7 bases at J, with 10 bases between. This CDR3 spans 14 amino acids. The germline CDR1 and CDR2 sequences are SGHTA and FQGNSA. CDR3 in DNA: TGTGCCAGCAGCTTAGGGGCGCGGGGTGAAAAACTGTTTTTT. Translated: CASSLGARGEKLFF.

This chain connects TRBV4-3 to TRBJ1-4, with 7 positions matching TRBD1. This CDR3 has 16 residues. CDR1 is LGHNA and CDR2 is YSLEER in the germline V gene. V trimming: 2 bases; J trimming: 8 bases; junction bases outside the gene matches: 11. The CDR3 DNA reads as TGCGCCAGCAGCCAAACCGGGACAGCGTCTTGGGAAAAACTGTTTTTT. It codes for CASSQTGTASWEKLFF.

The genes are TRBV10-3 and TRBJ1-1; 7 bases agree with TRBD1. In germline, CDR1 is ENHRY, CDR2 SYGVKD. With V trimmed by 6 bases and J by 3 bases, 10 bases remained unmatched. CDR3 length equals 15 residues. CDR3 coding DNA: TGTGCCATCAGAGAATCCGGGACAGAATACACTGAAGCTTTCTTT. Its protein product is CAIRESGTEYTEAFF.

This chain connects TRBV28 to TRBJ2-1; 8 positions match TRBD2. Germline V gene data show CDR1 as MDHEN and CDR2 as SYDVKM. V was clipped by 5 bases and J by 14 bases; unmatched bases: 8. CDR3 length equals 12 residues. CDR3 sequence reads: CASSLPGLAKFF. For the CDR3, the DNA is TGTGCCAGCAGTCTCCCCGGACTAGCAAAGTTCTTC.

The chain recombines TRBV29-1 with TRBJ2-3, with a possible D match to TRBD1 (5 bases). From germline, CDR1 is SQVTM and CDR2 ANQGSEA. This CDR3 has 14 residues. V was cut by 2 bases and J by 2 bases, with 11 bases left in between. The DNA for the CDR3 is TGCAGCGTTGAAAGTTTGGACATCACAGATACGCAGTATTTT. It specifies CSVESLDITDTQYF.

Turning to this clone: One end of the junction fails to match germline, which may point to a read error. This chain uses TRBV7-7 with TRBJ2-5, with 9 positions matching TRBD2. The CDR3 length is 16 residues. CDR1 and CDR2 (germline): SSHAT, FNYEAQ (reference sequence). Here the CDR3 DNA reads TGTGCTAGCAGCTCCCATTTAGCGGGGGCTCGGGAGACCCAGTACTTC. Translation: CASSSHLAGARETQYF. The full variable domain, in which reference TRBV7-7 and TRBJ2-5 provide the parts outside the CDR3, is GAGVSQSPRYKVTKRGQDVTLRCDPISSHATLYWYQQALGQGPEFLTYFNYEAQPDKSGLPSDRFSAERPEGSISTLTIQRTEQRDSAMYRCASSSHLAGARETQYFGPGTRLLVL.

This chain links TRBV15 with TRBJ1-1; 7 nucleotides agree with TRBD1. The CDR3 is made up of 17 amino acids. In germline, CDR1 is LNHNV, CDR2 YYDKDF (reference sequence). With V trimmed by 3 bases and J by 2 bases, 12 bases remained unmatched. The DNA of the CDR3 is TGTGCCACCAGCAGTAGACTTACAGGGGAGAGAAACACTGAAGCTTTCTTT. Protein: CATSSRLTGERNTEAFF.

The gene calls are TRBV5-1 and TRBJ2-2; a weak D match, TRBD2 (6 bases). This CDR3 region has 15 residues. V lost 5 bases and J lost 1, with 12 bases in between. Germline loops: CDR1 SGHRS, CDR2 YFSETQ. The CDR3 spells CASRGDSLNTGELFF. In nucleotides, the CDR3 is TGCGCCAGCAGGGGGGACTCCCTGAACACCGGGGAGCTGTTTTTT.

The chain joins TRBV10-3 to TRBJ1-5; weak D call: TRBD1 (5 bases). Per the germline V gene, CDR1 is ENHRY and CDR2 is SYGVKD. Trimming took 4 bases from V and 2 from J, leaving 12 bases between them. The CDR3 contains 15 residues. CDR3 in DNA: TGTGCCATCAGTGGAGGCAGGGAAGGCAATCAGCCCCAGCATTTT. It translates to CAISGGREGNQPQHF.